A selection of T cell receptor beta chains follows, all from one sample in a study of shared clonotypes between healthy human individuals. Sequenced by immunoSEQ multiplex PCR; TCRdb stores in-frame clones only, minus some. The sample gives more than 2 million clones, over 85% of which show up once; approximately 1.7% is in the top ten. The specimen sequenced was naive CD8+ T cells from PBMCs. Source of these receptors: a man aged 18 to 35 in good health. Some clones in this sample may be carry-over from other donors' samples. Each CDR3 is given with its conserved first and last residue. Each record gives: CDR3 length, clone size, D gene, J gene, V gene, CDR3 protein, CDR3 DNA. A D gene is named only where the DNA matches it firmly. Size is stated for part of the rows, as once, few or many counts, or as a class when the clone is expanded.

>15|-|TRBD1|TRBJ1-2|TRBV7-9
CASSQGTAHNYGYTF
TGTGCCAGCAGCCAGGGGACAGCCCATAACTATGGCTACACCTTC
>15|-|TRBD1|TRBJ2-7|TRBV30
CAWSAPGRGLYEQYF
TGTGCCTGGAGTGCGCCCGGCAGGGGGCTCTACGAGCAGTACTTC
>14|-|TRBD1|TRBJ2-5|TRBV19
CASSDRGTQETQYF
TGTGCCAGTAGCGACAGGGGAACCCAAGAGACCCAGTACTTC
>14|-|-|TRBJ1-1|TRBV30
CAWSVRVMNTEAFF
TGTGCCTGGAGTGTGAGAGTTATGAACACTGAAGCTTTCTTT
>13|-|-|TRBJ2-7|TRBV27
CASSFTSSYEQYF
TGTGCCAGCAGTTTTACAAGCTCCTACGAGCAGTACTTC
>18|once|TRBD1|TRBJ2-7|TRBV7-2
CASSLDPPLTGGRYEQYF
TGTGCCAGCAGCTTAGACCCTCCCTTGACAGGGGGAAGGTACGAGCAGTACTTC
>14|-|TRBD1|TRBJ2-1|TRBV7-8
CASSPGTGSHEQFF
TGTGCCAGCAGCCCCGGGACAGGGTCCCATGAGCAGTTCTTC
>17|-|TRBD1|TRBJ2-1|TRBV27
CASSLVLGTGALNEQFF
TGTGCCAGCAGTTTGGTCCTCGGGACAGGGGCTCTCAATGAGCAGTTCTTC
>14|-|-|TRBJ2-1|TRBV5-1
CASSPTGPSNEQFF
TGCGCCAGCAGCCCGACCGGGCCTAGCAATGAGCAGTTCTTC
>16|-|-|TRBJ1-2|TRBV5-5
CASSFGTASGLYGYTF
TGTGCCAGCAGCTTTGGCACGGCAAGCGGACTCTATGGCTACACCTTC
>14|-|-|TRBJ2-7|TRBV27
CASSLGGPPYEQYF
TGTGCCAGCAGCCTAGGGGGTCCCCCTTACGAGCAGTACTTC
>16|-|-|TRBJ2-2|TRBV6-1
CASSEVVLRGSGELFF
TGTGCCAGCAGTGAAGTTGTGCTGCGGGGTTCCGGGGAGCTGTTTTTT
>13|-|-|TRBJ2-7|TRBV15
CATSSTSGGEQYF
TGTGCCACCAGCAGCACCTCCGGGGGCGAGCAGTACTTC
>14|-|TRBD1|TRBJ1-5|TRBV28
CASSPDRDGQPQHF
TGTGCCAGCAGCCCTGACAGGGATGGTCAGCCCCAGCATTTT
>15|-|TRBD2|TRBJ2-1|TRBV28
CASSPRLAGVNEQFF
TGTGCCAGCAGTCCCCGGTTAGCGGGAGTTAATGAGCAGTTCTTC
>15|-|-|TRBJ2-1|TRBV4-1
CASSQRAESYNEQFF
TGCGCCAGCAGCCAAAGAGCGGAATCCTACAATGAGCAGTTCTTC
>16|-|TRBD2|TRBJ2-1|TRBV2
CASSVAGQLLPNEQFF
TGTGCCAGCAGTGTAGCGGGCCAGCTACTCCCCAATGAGCAGTTCTTC
>13|-|-|TRBJ2-7|TRBV29-1
CSVEDNRGHEQYF
TGCAGCGTTGAAGATAATCGGGGCCACGAGCAGTACTTC
>15|-|-|TRBJ2-1|TRBV11-2
CASSFALGTYNEQFF
TGTGCCAGCAGCTTCGCTCTGGGTACCTACAATGAGCAGTTCTTC
>15|-|TRBD2|TRBJ2-7|TRBV6-5
CASSYTSGRAHEQYF
TGTGCCAGCAGTTACACTAGCGGGAGGGCCCACGAGCAGTACTTC
>15|-|TRBD2|TRBJ2-7|TRBV9
CASSVDGTSVSEQYF
TGTGCCAGCAGCGTAGACGGGACTAGCGTTTCCGAGCAGTACTTC
>15|-|-|TRBJ2-1|TRBV28
CASSQDPSSYNEQFF
TGTGCCAGCAGCCAAGACCCTAGCTCCTACAATGAGCAGTTCTTC
>14|-|-|TRBJ2-7|TRBV27
CASSLGGWTNEQYF
TGTGCCAGCAGTTTAGGTGGTTGGACCAACGAGCAGTACTTC
>13|-|-|TRBJ2-7|TRBV4-1
CASSQRVGNEQYF
TGCGCCAGCAGCCAAAGGGTGGGTAACGAGCAGTACTTC
>13|-|-|TRBJ2-7|TRBV4-2
CASSQDMGSEQYF
TGTGCCAGCAGCCAAGATATGGGTTCCGAGCAGTACTTC
>15|-|-|TRBJ2-7|TRBV10-2
CASSAGVGGRDEQYF
TGCGCCAGCAGTGCGGGCGTAGGGGGAAGGGACGAGCAGTACTTC
>14|-|-|TRBJ2-6|TRBV9
CASSPETGANVLTF
TGTGCCAGCAGCCCGGAAACTGGGGCCAACGTCCTGACTTTC
>15|-|-|TRBJ1-2|TRBV6-5
CASSYGAGDNYGYTF
TGTGCCAGCAGTTATGGCGCAGGGGATAACTATGGCTACACCTTC
>12|-|-|TRBJ2-7|TRBV7-9
CASSLQTYEQYF
TGTGCCAGCAGCTTACAGACATACGAGCAGTACTTC
>17|-|TRBD1|TRBJ1-5|TRBV15
CATSRDLGTELYQPQHF
TGTGCCACCAGCAGAGATCTTGGGACAGAGCTCTATCAGCCCCAGCATTTT
>15|-|-|TRBJ2-1|TRBV19
CASISQGLPYNEQFF
TGTGCCAGTATATCCCAGGGACTTCCTTACAATGAGCAGTTCTTC
>11|-|-|TRBJ1-1|TRBV19
CASSIFGEAFF
TGTGCCAGTAGTATTTTTGGTGAAGCTTTCTTT
>15|-|-|TRBJ1-2|TRBV4-2
CASSQGDPKYYGYTF
TGTGCCAGCAGCCAAGGTGACCCCAAATACTATGGCTACACCTTC
>17|-|TRBD2|TRBJ2-1|TRBV5-6
CASIQSWREILGNEQFF
TGTGCCAGCATCCAGTCCTGGCGGGAGATCTTAGGAAATGAGCAGTTCTTC
>15|once|TRBD1|TRBJ1-1|TRBV7-9
CASSLWTGLNTEAFF
TGTGCCAGCAGCTTATGGACAGGGTTGAACACTGAAGCTTTCTTT
>16|-|-|TRBJ2-1|TRBV7-7
CASSQGALSSYNEQFF
TGTGCCAGCAGCCAGGGCGCGCTTAGCTCCTACAATGAGCAGTTCTTC
>13|-|-|TRBJ1-5|TRBV27
CASSFTGGQPQHF
TGTGCCAGCAGTTTCACCGGCGGGCAGCCCCAGCATTTT
>14|-|TRBD1|TRBJ2-1|TRBV9
CASSAGQGSDEQFF
TGTGCCAGCAGCGCGGGACAGGGTAGCGATGAGCAGTTCTTC
>17|-|TRBD1|TRBJ2-5|TRBV11-2
CASSSGQVELERETQYF
TGTGCCAGCAGCTCTGGACAGGTCGAGCTAGAAAGAGAGACCCAGTACTTC
>15|-|-|TRBJ2-3|TRBV21-1
CASSLRAGPTDTQYF
TGTGCCAGCAGCCTCAGGGCGGGGCCCACAGATACGCAGTATTTT
>15|once|-|TRBJ2-1|TRBV11-3
CASSLGLSTYNEQFF
TGTGCCAGCAGCTTAGGGTTGTCTACCTACAATGAGCAGTTCTTC
>16|-|-|TRBJ1-2|TRBV7-9
CASSSPTTGDTYGYTF
TGTGCCAGCAGCTCCCCTACGACAGGCGACACCTATGGCTACACCTTC
>17|-|TRBD2|TRBJ2-3|TRBV9
CASSVGRLAGDTDTQYF
TGTGCCAGCAGCGTAGGGAGACTAGCGGGAGACACAGATACGCAGTATTTT
>15|-|-|TRBJ1-2|TRBV6-5
CASSYSLGGTGGYTF
TGTGCCAGCAGTTACTCACTTGGGGGTACGGGAGGCTACACCTTC
>13|-|-|TRBJ2-2|TRBV11-2
CASSSHIARELFF
TGTGCCAGCAGCTCCCATATAGCGCGGGAGCTGTTTTTT
>18|once|TRBD1|TRBJ1-1|TRBV7-3
CASSLAPRSTGADTEAFF
TGTGCCAGCAGCTTAGCACCCCGTTCTACAGGGGCCGACACTGAAGCTTTCTTT
>18|-|TRBD2|TRBJ2-1|TRBV7-2
CASSTRLAGAPQDFGQFF
TGTGCCAGCAGCACTCGACTAGCGGGAGCGCCCCAGGACTTTGGGCAGTTCTTC
>13|-|-|TRBJ2-5|TRBV30
CAWRGGSGETQYF
TGTGCCTGGAGGGGGGGAAGTGGGGAGACCCAGTACTTC
>15|-|-|TRBJ2-5|TRBV19
CASSIDRTQGGTQYF
TGTGCCAGTAGTATAGATCGGACGCAAGGAGGGACCCAGTACTTC